This T cell receptor beta chain was found in a study of T cell responses to AZD1222 COVID-19 vaccine. General observations from the study: At 160-218 and 743-854, vaccine-associated CD4 TCRs were dominant, and they spanned spike.

The V gene lost 0 bases and the J gene lost 1 base, with 6 bases spanning the gap. The CDR3 covers 14 residues. Germline assignment: CDR1 LNHNV and CDR2 YYDKDF (reference sequence). The protocol was immunoSEQ multiplex PCR, while the TCRdb copy is restricted to in-frame clones and leaves out a portion. The sample carries approximately 110,000 clones, more than 70% recorded once. A note on this clone: Its target is unknown.

The TCR originated in an adult in good health. The sequences come from peripheral blood, collected on day 0 of AZD1222 vaccination. This chain joins TRBV15 and TRBJ1-1; D remains unclear. CDR3 in amino acids: CATSRDTSNTEAFF. The CDR3 DNA follows: TGTGCCACCAGCAGAGACACCTCGAACACTGAAGCTTTCTTT.